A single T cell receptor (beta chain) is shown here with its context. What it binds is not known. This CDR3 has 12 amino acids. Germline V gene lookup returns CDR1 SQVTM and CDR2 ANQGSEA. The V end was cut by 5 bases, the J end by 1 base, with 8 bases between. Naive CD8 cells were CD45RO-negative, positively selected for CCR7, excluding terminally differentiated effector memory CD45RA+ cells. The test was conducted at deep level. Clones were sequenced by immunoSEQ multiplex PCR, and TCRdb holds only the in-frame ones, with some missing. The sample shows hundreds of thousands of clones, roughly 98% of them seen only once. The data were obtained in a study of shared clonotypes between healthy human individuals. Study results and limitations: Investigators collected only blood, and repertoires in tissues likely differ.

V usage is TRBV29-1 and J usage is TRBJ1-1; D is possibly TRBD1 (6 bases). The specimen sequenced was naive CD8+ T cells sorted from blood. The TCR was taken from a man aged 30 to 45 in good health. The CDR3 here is CSVKGGNTEAFF. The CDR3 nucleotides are TGCAGCGTTAAAGGGGGGAACACTGAAGCTTTCTTT.